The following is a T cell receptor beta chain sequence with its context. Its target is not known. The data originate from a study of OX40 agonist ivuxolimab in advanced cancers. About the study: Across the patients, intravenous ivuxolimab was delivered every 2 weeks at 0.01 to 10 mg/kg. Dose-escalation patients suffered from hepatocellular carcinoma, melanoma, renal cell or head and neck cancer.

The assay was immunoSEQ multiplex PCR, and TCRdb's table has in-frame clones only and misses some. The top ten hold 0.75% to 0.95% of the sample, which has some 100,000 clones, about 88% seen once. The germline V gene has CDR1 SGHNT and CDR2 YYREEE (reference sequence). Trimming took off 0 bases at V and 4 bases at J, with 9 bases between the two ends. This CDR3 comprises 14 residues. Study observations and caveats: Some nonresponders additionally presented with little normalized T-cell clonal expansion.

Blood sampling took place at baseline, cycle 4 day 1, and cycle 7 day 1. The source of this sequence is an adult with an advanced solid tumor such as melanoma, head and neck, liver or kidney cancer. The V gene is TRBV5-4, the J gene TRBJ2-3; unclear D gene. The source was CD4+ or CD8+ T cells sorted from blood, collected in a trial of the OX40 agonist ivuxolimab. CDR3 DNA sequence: TGTGCCAGCAGCTTGGCGTTACGAGCAGATACGCAGTATTTT. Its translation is CASSLALRADTQYF.